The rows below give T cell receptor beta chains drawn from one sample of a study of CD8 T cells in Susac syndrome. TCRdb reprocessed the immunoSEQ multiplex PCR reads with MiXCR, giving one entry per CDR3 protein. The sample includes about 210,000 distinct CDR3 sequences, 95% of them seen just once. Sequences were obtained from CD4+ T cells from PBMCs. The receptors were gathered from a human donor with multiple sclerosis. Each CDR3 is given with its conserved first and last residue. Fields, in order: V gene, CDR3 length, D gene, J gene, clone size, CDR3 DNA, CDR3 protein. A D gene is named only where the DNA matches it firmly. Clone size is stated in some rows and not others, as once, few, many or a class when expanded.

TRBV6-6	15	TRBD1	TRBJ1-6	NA	TGTGCCAGCAGTGAGGGAGACAGGGTCAATTCACCCCTCCACTTT	CASSEGDRVNSPLHF
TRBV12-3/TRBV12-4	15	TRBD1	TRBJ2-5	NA	TGTGCCAGCAGTAAAAGACAGGGGGCAAGGGAGACCCAGTACTTC	CASSKRQGARETQYF
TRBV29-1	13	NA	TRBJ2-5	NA	TGCAGCGTTGACTGGTTGACCGAAGAGACCCAGTACTTC	CSVDWLTEETQYF
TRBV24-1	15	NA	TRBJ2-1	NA	TGTGCCAGGGGAAAGGAGGGAGACGTCTACAATGAGCAGTTCTTC	CARGKEGDVYNEQFF
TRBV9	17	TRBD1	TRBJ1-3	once	TGTGCCAGCAGCGAAGGAGCAGGACAGGGCTCTGGAAACACCATATATTTT	CASSEGAGQGSGNTIYF
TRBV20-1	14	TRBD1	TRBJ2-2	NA	TGCAGTGCTAGAGGGGACAGGGGAACCGGGGAGCTGTTTTTT	CSARGDRGTGELFF
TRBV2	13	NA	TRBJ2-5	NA	TGTGCCAGCAGTGAAGAGGGGCTGGGGACCCAGTACTTC	CASSEEGLGTQYF
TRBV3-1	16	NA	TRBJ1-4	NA	TGTGCCAGCAGCCAAGATTTGATTACAGGGAATGAAAAACTGTTTTTT	CASSQDLITGNEKLFF
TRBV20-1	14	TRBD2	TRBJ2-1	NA	TGCAGTGCCCAAACATCTCGACTAGCAAGTGAGCAGTTCTTC	CSAQTSRLASEQFF
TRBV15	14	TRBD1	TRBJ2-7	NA	TGTGCCACCAGCATCGGGACAGGGATCTACGAGCAGTACTTC	CATSIGTGIYEQYF
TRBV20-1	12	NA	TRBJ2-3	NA	TGCAGTGCTATCAGCGCCACAGATACGCAGTATTTT	CSAISATDTQYF
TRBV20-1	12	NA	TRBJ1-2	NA	TGCAGTGCTAGAACAGGGATGGATGGCTACACCTTC	CSARTGMDGYTF
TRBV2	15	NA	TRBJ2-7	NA	TGTGCCAGCAGGAGGGGACAAACCTACTCCTACGAGCAGTACTTC	CASRRGQTYSYEQYF
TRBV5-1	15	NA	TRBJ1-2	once	TGCGCCAGCAGCTTGGACAGCCCTTCCGCCTATGGCTACACCTTC	CASSLDSPSAYGYTF
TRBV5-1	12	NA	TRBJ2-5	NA	TGCGCCAGCAGCAACCTAGGAGAGACCCAGTACTTC	CASSNLGETQYF
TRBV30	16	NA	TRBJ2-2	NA	TGTGCCTGGAGTGTTCTCACAGGGCGAAACACCGGGGAGCTGTTTTTT	CAWSVLTGRNTGELFF
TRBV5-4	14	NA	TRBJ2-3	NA	TGTGCCAGCAGCCTGGACGGAGACACAGATACGCAGTATTTT	CASSLDGDTDTQYF
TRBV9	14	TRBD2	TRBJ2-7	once	TGTGCCAGCAGCGTAAGCGGGGAATACTACGAGCAGTACTTC	CASSVSGEYYEQYF
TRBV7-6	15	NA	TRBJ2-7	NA	TGTGCCAGCAGCTTAGTGGATGGGTCCCTCTACGAGCAGTACTTC	CASSLVDGSLYEQYF
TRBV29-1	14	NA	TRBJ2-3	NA	TGCAGCGTTCGAACGGGGTTGGCGACAGATACGCAGTATTTT	CSVRTGLATDTQYF
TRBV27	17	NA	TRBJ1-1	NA	TGTGCCAGCAGTTTCCTCGGCAGTCCTACTATGAACACTGAAGCTTTCTTT	CASSFLGSPTMNTEAFF
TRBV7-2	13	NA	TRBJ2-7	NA	TGTGCCAGCAGCTTAGCCCTAGCCGGCGAGCAGTACTTC	CASSLALAGEQYF
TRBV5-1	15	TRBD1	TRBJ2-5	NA	TGCGCCAGCAGCTTGGGGGACAGGGGAGGAGAGACCCAGTACTTC	CASSLGDRGGETQYF
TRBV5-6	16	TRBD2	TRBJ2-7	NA	TGTGCCAGCAGCGTCGGACTAGCGGGGGACTCCTACGAGCAGTACTTC	CASSVGLAGDSYEQYF
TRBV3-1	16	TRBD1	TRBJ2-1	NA	TGTGCCAGCAGCTCGACCGGGACAGGGAGTGTTAGTGAGCAGTTCTTC	CASSSTGTGSVSEQFF
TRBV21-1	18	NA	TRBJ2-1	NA	TGTGCCAGCAGCAAAGGCGGGCGTGTCCGGTCCCCCTACAATGAGCAGTTCTTC	CASSKGGRVRSPYNEQFF
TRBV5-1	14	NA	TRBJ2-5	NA	TGCGCCAGCAGCTTCCTGACCGGCCAAGAGACCCAGTACTTC	CASSFLTGQETQYF
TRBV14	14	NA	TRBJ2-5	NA	TGTGCCAGCAGCCAAGGGACAAGCCCGGGGACCCAGTACTTC	CASSQGTSPGTQYF
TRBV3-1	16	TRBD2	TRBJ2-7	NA	TGTGCCAGCAGCCAAGATGGTGGGACTAGCTGGTACGAGCAGTACTTC	CASSQDGGTSWYEQYF
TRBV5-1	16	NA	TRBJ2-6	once	TGCGCCAGCAGCAGCCGACAAAACTCTGGGGCCAACGTCCTGACTTTC	CASSSRQNSGANVLTF
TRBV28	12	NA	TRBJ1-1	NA	TGTGCCAGCAGTCTCAGGGTCACTGAAGCTTTCTTT	CASSLRVTEAFF
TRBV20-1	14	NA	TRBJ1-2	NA	TGCAGTGCCCCACTGACATCTTCTAACTATGGCTACACCTTC	CSAPLTSSNYGYTF
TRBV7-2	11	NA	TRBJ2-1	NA	TGTGCCAGCAGCCGGGACTGGGAGCAGTTCTTC	CASSRDWEQFF